Presented here are 8 T cell receptor beta chains from one specimen sequenced in a study of shared clonotypes between healthy human individuals. Clones were sequenced by immunoSEQ multiplex PCR, and TCRdb holds only the in-frame ones, with some missing. Among about 2 million clones listed, around 96% were seen once. CD45RO-negative, CCR7-positively selected cells formed the naive CD8 fraction, excluding terminally differentiated effector memory CD45RA+ cells. The sequencing input was naive CD8+ T cells sorted from blood. These receptors were obtained from a man younger than 35 in good health.

The chain carries TRBV14 and TRBJ2-7, with 9 bases aligning to TRBD2. The V gene end was trimmed by 1 base and the J gene end by 6 bases; junction bases not matched to a gene: 7. CDR3 length: 15 residues. CDR1 and CDR2 from the germline V gene are SGHDN and FVKESK. The CDR3 coding sequence is TGTGCCAGCAGCCAAGGGCCGGGACTAGCTTTCGAGCAGTACTTC. This gives the protein CASSQGPGLAFEQYF.

The chain links TRBV9 to TRBJ2-7, with 7 bases fitting TRBD2. Germline assignment: CDR1 SGDLS and CDR2 YYNGEE. V lost 0 bases to trimming and J lost 4 bases; unmatched junction nucleotides: 7. The length of the CDR3 is 15 residues. CDR3 loop: CASSVGVSGLYEQYF. CDR3 DNA: TGTGCCAGCAGCGTAGGGGTTAGCGGGTTGTACGAGCAGTACTTC.

The V call is TRBV19, the J call TRBJ2-7, with 11 bases lining up with TRBD1. Germline-derived CDR1 and CDR2 are LNHDA and SQIVND (reference sequence). V lost 3 bases, J lost 3 bases, and 10 bases stayed unmatched. This CDR3 region has 17 residues. CDR3 bases: TGTGCCAGTAGTATCGGGGACAGGGGGTTGACGAGCTACGAGCAGTACTTC. Translation: CASSIGDRGLTSYEQYF.

The V and J genes are TRBV27 and TRBJ1-5; D remains ambiguous. Germline CDR1 reads MNHEY; CDR2 reads SMNVEV (reference sequence). CDR3 length: 14 residues. V was cut by 6 bases and J by 9 bases, with 18 bases left in between. CDR3 in DNA: TGTGCCAGCAGCGCCGGGATCGACATCGGGCCCCAGCATTTT. Its translation is CASSAGIDIGPQHF.

As regards this clone: The sample has other DNA sequences that encode this CDR3 too. The chain recombines TRBV27 with TRBJ1-6; no clear D. Germline V lookup: CDR1 MNHEY, CDR2 SMNVEV (reference sequence). This CDR3 is built from 12 residues. V was cut by 3 bases and J by 7 bases, with 4 bases left in between. Written as DNA, the CDR3 is TGTGCCAGCAGTTTGCTGAATTCACCCCTCCACTTT. It is translated as CASSLLNSPLHF.

Note on this clone: This same CDR3 is encoded by further DNA sequences in the sample. The chain links TRBV9 to TRBJ1-6; no firm D call. The CDR3 totals 14 residues. Trimming stripped 0 bases from V and 5 bases from J, with 6 bases between. Germline V lookup: CDR1 SGDLS, CDR2 YYNGEE. For the CDR3, the DNA is TGTGCCAGCAGCGTAGCGGGAGATAATTCACCCCTCCACTTT. Its translation is CASSVAGDNSPLHF.

V and J are TRBV11-2 and TRBJ2-5, with D hard to call. The CDR3 is made up of 15 amino acids. Germline V CDR1 and CDR2: SGHAT, FQNNGV. Trimming pared 1 base from V and 0 bases from J, leaving 9 bases between. CDR3 nucleotides: TGTGCCAGCAGCTTAGTATCGGCTTACCAAGAGACCCAGTACTTC. The encoded protein is CASSLVSAYQETQYF.

The genes are TRBV29-1 and TRBJ2-3; 8 bases agree with TRBD2. This CDR3 region has 17 residues. The V gene end was trimmed by 4 bases and the J gene end by 0 bases; junction bases not matched to a gene: 12. The germline CDR1 and CDR2 sequences are SQVTM and ANQGSEA. CDR3 nucleotide sequence: TGCAGCGTTGCCCCTGACGGGGGGGTTACTAGCACAGATACGCAGTATTTT. Encoded protein: CSVAPDGGVTSTDTQYF.